This section outlines one TCR beta chain sequence together with its context. The V gene lost 3 bases and the J gene lost 0 bases, with 18 bases spanning the gap. Per the germline V gene, CDR1 is KGHSH and CDR2 is LQKENI. This CDR3 has 19 amino acids. This entry belongs to a study of T cell responses to AZD1222 COVID-19 vaccine. The repertoire was sequenced with immunoSEQ multiplex PCR; TCRdb's copy has only in-frame clones and lacks some. The sample carries about 86,000 clones, 70% to 85% recorded once. This sequence was found in an adult in good health. The genes are TRBV18 and TRBJ2-6; D is possibly TRBD1 (5 bases). Material: peripheral blood, obtained on day 0 of AZD1222 vaccination. The CDR3 DNA reads TGTGCCAGCTCACCCGTACCGGTACAGGCAAACTCTGGGGCCAACGTCCTGACTTTC. Protein: CASSPVPVQANSGANVLTF.